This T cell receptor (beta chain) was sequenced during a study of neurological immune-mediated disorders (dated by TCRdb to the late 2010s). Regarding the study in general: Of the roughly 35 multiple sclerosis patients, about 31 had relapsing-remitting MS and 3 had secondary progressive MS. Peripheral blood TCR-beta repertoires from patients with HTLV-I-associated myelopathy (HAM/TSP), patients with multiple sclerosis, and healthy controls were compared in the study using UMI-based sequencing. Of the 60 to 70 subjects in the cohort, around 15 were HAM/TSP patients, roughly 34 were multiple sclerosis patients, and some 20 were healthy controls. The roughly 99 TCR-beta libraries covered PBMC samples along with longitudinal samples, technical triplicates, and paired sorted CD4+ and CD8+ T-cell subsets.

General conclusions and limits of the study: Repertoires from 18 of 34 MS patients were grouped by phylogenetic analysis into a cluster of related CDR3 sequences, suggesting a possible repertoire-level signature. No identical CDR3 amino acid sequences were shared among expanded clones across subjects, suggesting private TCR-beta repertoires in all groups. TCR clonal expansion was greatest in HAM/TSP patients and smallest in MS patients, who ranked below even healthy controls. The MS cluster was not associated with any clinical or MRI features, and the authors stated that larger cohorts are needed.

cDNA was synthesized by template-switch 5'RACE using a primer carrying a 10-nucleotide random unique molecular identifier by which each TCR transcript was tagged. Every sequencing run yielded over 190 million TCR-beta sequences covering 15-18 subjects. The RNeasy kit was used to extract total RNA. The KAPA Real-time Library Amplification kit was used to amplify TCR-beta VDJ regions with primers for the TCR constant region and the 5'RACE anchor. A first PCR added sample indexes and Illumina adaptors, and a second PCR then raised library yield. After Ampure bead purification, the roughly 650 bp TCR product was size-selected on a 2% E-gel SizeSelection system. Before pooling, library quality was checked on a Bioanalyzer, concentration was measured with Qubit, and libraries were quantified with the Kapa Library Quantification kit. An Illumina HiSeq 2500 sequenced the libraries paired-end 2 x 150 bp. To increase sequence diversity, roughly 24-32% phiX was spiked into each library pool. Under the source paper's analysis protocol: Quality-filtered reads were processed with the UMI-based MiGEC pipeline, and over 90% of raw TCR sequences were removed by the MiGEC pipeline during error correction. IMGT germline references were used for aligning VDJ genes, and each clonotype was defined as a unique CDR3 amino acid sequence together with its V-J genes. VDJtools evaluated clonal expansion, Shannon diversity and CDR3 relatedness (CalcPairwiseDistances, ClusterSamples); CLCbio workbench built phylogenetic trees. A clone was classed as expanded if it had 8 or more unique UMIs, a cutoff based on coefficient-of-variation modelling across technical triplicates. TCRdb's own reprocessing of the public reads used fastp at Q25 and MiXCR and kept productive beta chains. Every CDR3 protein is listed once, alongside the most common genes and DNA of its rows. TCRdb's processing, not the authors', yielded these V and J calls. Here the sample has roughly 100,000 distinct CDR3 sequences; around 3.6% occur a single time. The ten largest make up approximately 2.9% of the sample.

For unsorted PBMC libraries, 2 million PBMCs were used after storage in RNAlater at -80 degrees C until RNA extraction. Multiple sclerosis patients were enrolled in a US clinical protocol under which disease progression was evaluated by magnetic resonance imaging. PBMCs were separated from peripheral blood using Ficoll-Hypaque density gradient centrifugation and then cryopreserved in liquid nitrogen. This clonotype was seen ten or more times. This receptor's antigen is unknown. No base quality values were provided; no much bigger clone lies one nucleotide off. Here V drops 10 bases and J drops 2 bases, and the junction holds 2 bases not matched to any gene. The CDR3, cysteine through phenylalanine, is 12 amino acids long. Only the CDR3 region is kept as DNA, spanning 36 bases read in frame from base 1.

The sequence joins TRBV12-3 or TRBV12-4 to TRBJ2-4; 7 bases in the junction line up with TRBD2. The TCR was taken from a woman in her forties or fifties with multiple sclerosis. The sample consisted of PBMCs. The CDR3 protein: CATGTTKNIQYF. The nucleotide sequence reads TGTGCCACCGGGACTACCAAAAACATTCAGTACTTC.